This T cell receptor beta chain comes out of a study of cytotoxic CD8 clonotypes in ibrutinib-treated CLL. Study-wide background: Complete response was seen in 2 patients and partial in approximately 24; around twelve progressed and roughly 14 stayed remitted after a median around 68 months.

Germline V CDR1 and CDR2: SGDLS, YYNGEE. The CDR3 loop spans 13 amino acids. V lost 4 bases, J lost 10 bases, and 15 bases lay in between. Study-wide points: Under therapy, public clonotypes either contracted or stayed stable, and they were uncommon.

Depth targeted 1 in 200,000 to 1 in 1 million T cells, averaging 10x coverage per clonotype. Profiling relied on immunoSEQ multiplex PCR, and the TCRdb table lists in-frame clones only, not all of them. Of some 150,000 clones listed, 70% to 85% are singletons. Points on this clone: What it binds is unknown.

The TCR sequence derives from a human donor with chronic lymphocytic leukemia. The chain has TRBV9 and TRBJ2-1; D remains unclear. Material: PBMCs, obtained after 12 months of ibrutinib treatment. The CDR3 here is CASSSFPGYEQFF. The CDR3 nucleotides read TGTGCCAGCAGCTCCTTCCCCGGATACGAGCAGTTCTTC. Full variable domain (remainder filled in from reference TRBV9 and TRBJ2-1): DSGVTQTPKHLITATGQRVTLRCSPRSGDLSVYWYQQSLDQGLQFLIQYYNGEERAKGNILERFSAQQFPDLHSELNLSSLELGDSALYFCASSSFPGYEQFFGPGTRLTVL.